The next 22 T cell receptor beta chains were all read from a single sample in a study of blood T cell repertoires in COVID-19. The repertoire was sequenced with immunoSEQ multiplex PCR; TCRdb's copy has only in-frame clones and lacks some. The sample contains 29,000 or so clones, just over 90% of which appear only once. Sequencing was done on a sample of peripheral blood. All receptors come from a man aged 45-65 years with active COVID-19.

On this clone itself: This same CDR3 is encoded by further DNA sequences in the sample. The chain recombines TRBV7-9 with TRBJ1-2; 7 bases line up with TRBD1. This CDR3 has 14 residues. The germline V gene encodes CDR1 SEHNR and CDR2 FQNEAQ (reference sequence). V was pared by 5 bases and J by 2 bases, with 5 bases of the junction left unmatched. CDR3 residues: CASSPWGQNYGYTF. CDR3 bases: TGTGCCAGCAGCCCCTGGGGACAGAACTATGGCTACACCTTC.

The rearrangement joins TRBV5-1 to TRBJ2-5, with D possibly matching TRBD2 (5 bases). V dropped 0 bases and J dropped 4 bases, with 13 bases sitting between them. Germline CDR1 reads SGHRS; CDR2 reads YFSETQ. The CDR3 contains 15 residues. In nucleotides, the CDR3 is TGCGCCAGCAGCTTGGGGGGAGAGTGGCGAGAGACCCAGTACTTC. Its protein is CASSLGGEWRETQYF.

Only one count was recorded for this clone. The CDR3 loop reads CASSPPGSHLSEQYF. Written as DNA, the CDR3 is TGTGCCAGCTCACCACCGGGCAGCCACCTCTCCGAGCAGTACTTC. The V and J genes are TRBV18 and TRBJ2-7; D is ambiguous. The CDR3 sequence is 15 residues long. CDR1 KGHSH and CDR2 LQKENI come from the germline V gene. The V gene lost 0 bases and the J gene lost 6 bases, with 15 bases spanning the gap.

The CDR3 is CASSLSGTHTATNEKLFF. In DNA form, the CDR3 reads TGTGCCAGCAGTTTATCCGGGACACACACCGCAACTAATGAAAAACTGTTTTTT. The chain recombines TRBV27 with TRBJ1-4, with D tentatively TRBD1 (6 bases). This CDR3 contains 18 residues. CDR1 is MNHEY, CDR2 SMNVEV, per germline (reference sequence). Trimming took off 0 bases at V and 0 bases at J, with 14 bases between the two ends. Drawing the rest from reference TRBV27 and TRBJ1-4, the complete variable domain is EAQVTQNPRYLITVTGKKLTVTCSQNMNHEYMSWYRQDPGLGLRQIYYSMNVEVTDKGDVPEGYKVSRKEKRNFPLILESPSPNQTSLYFCASSLSGTHTATNEKLFFGSGTQLSVL.

The chain is built from TRBV5-1 and TRBJ2-7; 9 bases are shared with TRBD1. Germline V gene lookup returns CDR1 SGHRS and CDR2 YFSETQ. The CDR3 consists of 13 residues. Unmatched junction bases numbered 1, after V lost 3 bases and J lost 3 bases. This chain's CDR3 is CASSSGQGYEQYF. CDR3 DNA sequence: TGCGCCAGCAGCTCGGGACAGGGCTACGAGCAGTACTTC.

The CDR3: CASSQAPGQGAGVYEQYF. The CDR3 DNA reads as TGTGCCAGCAGCCAAGCACCGGGACAGGGGGCAGGAGTTTACGAGCAGTACTTC. V and J are TRBV3-1 (or the pseudogene TRBV3-2) and TRBJ2-7; 12 bases line up with TRBD1. The CDR3 extends over 18 amino acids. The V and J ends lost 1 base and 4 bases, in that order; junction bases with no gene match: 11. The germline CDR1 and CDR2 sequences are LGHDT and YNNKEL (reference sequence).

DNA for the CDR3: TGTGCCAGCAGCATCCGGACTAGCGGGCTGTCCTACAATGAGCAGTTCTTC. Encoded protein: CASSIRTSGLSYNEQFF. The chain combines TRBV11-3 with TRBJ2-1, with 11 bases matching TRBD2. Germline loops: CDR1 SGHNT, CDR2 YENEEA. The CDR3 length is 17 residues. V shed 5 bases, J shed 1 base, and the junction held 7 bases outside the gene matches.

The V and J genes are TRBV6-5 and TRBJ1-1; TRBD1 aligns across 7 bases. The CDR3 is 16 residues long. Germline CDR1 MNHEY, CDR2 SVGAGI. With 0 bases clipped from V and 0 bases from J, the junction kept 4 bases outside the gene matches. The CDR3 region has the DNA TGTGCCAGCAGTTACTCGGGCAGGGGGATGAACACTGAAGCTTTCTTT. This translates into CASSYSGRGMNTEAFF.

V gene TRBV7-3 combines with J gene TRBJ2-7; D unclear. The germline gives CDR1 SGHTA, CDR2 FQGTGA. V gave up 4 bases and J gave up 5 bases, with 18 bases separating them. The CDR3 runs to 15 residues. CDR3 nucleotide sequence: TGTGCCAGCAGCTCCGATCCCTCTCGGGTGGACGAGCAGTACTTC. This sequence encodes CASSSDPSRVDEQYF.

The rearrangement joins TRBV9 to TRBJ2-1, with 10 bases identical to TRBD2. CDR3 length equals 18 residues. The germline gives CDR1 SGDLS, CDR2 YYNGEE. J gave up 1 base and V 5 bases, and 12 bases lay outside the gene matches. The CDR3 DNA follows: TGTGCCAGCAGTCTTTTCGGTAGCGGGGGGCTGTCCTACAATGAGCAGTTCTTC. The encoded protein is CASSLFGSGGLSYNEQFF.

The V gene is TRBV5-4, the J gene TRBJ2-3, with 7 bases identical to TRBD2. Germline V gives CDR1 SGHNT, CDR2 YYREEE (reference sequence). Unmatched junction bases numbered 4, after V lost 2 bases and J lost 4 bases. This CDR3 spans 14 amino acids. The CDR3 region has the DNA TGTGCCAGCAGCTTCGGACTAGGGGCAGATACGCAGTATTTT. Its translation is CASSFGLGADTQYF.

To note about this clone: A junction boundary mismatches the germline segment, possibly from a read error. The chain joins TRBV18 to TRBJ1-3; TRBD1 matches at 8 bases. Germline CDR1 is KGHSH and CDR2 is LQKENI. This CDR3 comprises 15 residues. The DNA for the CDR3 is TGTGCCAGCTCACCGGGGGGGACAGGTCAATCCGCCAATTTTTTT. As protein: CASSPGGTGQSANFF.

The chain couples TRBV28 to TRBJ2-1, with 7 bases identical to TRBD2. Germline trimming cut 10 bases from V and 4 bases from J; bases unmatched to any gene: 4. This CDR3 comprises 12 residues. The germline V gene encodes CDR1 MDHEN and CDR2 SYDVKM. CDR3 protein: CAIQRGYNEQFF. The DNA for the CDR3 is TGTGCCATCCAGCGGGGTTACAATGAGCAGTTCTTC.

V is TRBV10-2 and J is TRBJ2-7; 9 nucleotides line up with TRBD1. Trimming removed 3 bases from V and 4 bases from J; junction bases left unmatched: 7. The CDR3 spans 15 residues. Germline CDR1 and CDR2: WSHSY and SAAADI. The CDR3 is CASSDTGTGSYEQYF. As DNA, the CDR3 is TGCGCCAGCAGTGACACCGGGACAGGGAGTTACGAGCAGTACTTC.

This chain uses TRBV10-3 with TRBJ1-2, with 11 bases matching TRBD1. The germline gives CDR1 ENHRY, CDR2 SYGVKD. The ends lost 0 bases at V and 6 bases at J; junction bases unmatched: 9. This CDR3 spans 17 amino acids. As DNA, the CDR3 is TGTGCCATCAGTGAGTCGCCAGCGTCGGGACAGGGGGATGGCTACACCTTC. Translating it yields CAISESPASGQGDGYTF.

This rearrangement joins TRBV18 to TRBJ2-7; 8 bases are a match to TRBD1. Losses at the gene ends were 3 bases for V and 3 bases for J; bases not matched to a gene: 10. Germline assignment: CDR1 KGHSH and CDR2 LQKENI. The CDR3 sequence is 16 residues long. The CDR3 DNA reads as TGTGCCAGCTCACCGGGAGCGACAGGGGCTAACTACGAGCAGTACTTC. The encoded protein is CASSPGATGANYEQYF.

This sequence joins TRBV5-1 and TRBJ2-2; TRBD1 matches 11 bases. The V segment lost 4 bases and the J segment 5 bases; nucleotides outside the gene matches: 7. The CDR3 loop spans 16 amino acids. The germline V gene has CDR1 SGHRS and CDR2 YFSETQ. DNA of the CDR3: TGCGCCAGCAGCCCGGGACAGGGGGGTTGGACCGGGGAGCTGTTTTTT. Its translation is CASSPGQGGWTGELFF.

The V gene is TRBV11-3, the J gene TRBJ2-2, with 7 bases aligning to TRBD2. Germline assignment: CDR1 SGHNT and CDR2 YENEEA. The J segment lost 1 base and the V segment lost 1 base, leaving 0 bases of the junction unmatched. This CDR3 has 15 residues. DNA for the CDR3: TGTGCCAGCAGCTTAGCTAGCGGGAACACCGGGGAGCTGTTTTTT. Its protein product is CASSLASGNTGELFF.

This clone was seen once. This chain uses TRBV3-1 (or the pseudogene TRBV3-2) with TRBJ2-7, with a possible D match to TRBD1 (6 bases). Trimming shortened V by 0 bases and J by 3 bases, and 6 bases separated the two germline ends. This CDR3 has 13 amino acids. Germline CDR1 and CDR2: LGHDT and YNNKEL (reference sequence). The CDR3 loop reads CASSQEGGYEQYF. The CDR3 region has the DNA TGTGCCAGCAGCCAAGAAGGGGGCTACGAGCAGTACTTC.

This chain joins TRBV5-6 and TRBJ2-3, with a tentative D call TRBD2 (5 bases). V dropped 3 bases and J dropped 1 base, with 12 bases sitting between them. Looked up from germline, CDR1 is SGHDT and CDR2 is YYEEEE. The CDR3 sequence is 15 residues long. The CDR3 is CASSSTPRGTDTQYF. The CDR3 bases are TGTGCCAGCAGCTCGACCCCGAGGGGCACAGATACGCAGTATTTT.

The CDR3 bases are TGTGCCAGCAGTTTAGAAGACAGGGCAAACACTGAAGCTTTCTTT. It yields the protein CASSLEDRANTEAFF. The chain couples TRBV28 to TRBJ1-1; 7 bases are shared with TRBD1. CDR1 and CDR2 from the germline V gene are MDHEN and SYDVKM. The CDR3 is 15 residues long. V shed 2 bases, J shed 2 bases, and the junction held 5 bases outside the gene matches.

This chain links TRBV7-9 with TRBJ1-2, with 11 nucleotides matching TRBD1. The CDR3 has 15 residues. Germline-derived CDR1 and CDR2 are SEHNR and FQNEAQ (reference sequence). The V and J ends lost 0 bases and 13 bases, in that order; junction bases with no gene match: 10. CDR3 coding DNA: TGTGCCAGCAGCTTAGCGGGACAGGGGGGAAGTGGAGGCACCTTC. Amino acid sequence: CASSLAGQGGSGGTF.